This entry lists 27 T cell receptor beta chains sequenced from one sample in a study of Ad26.COV2.S vaccination and SARS-CoV-2 variants. The treatment is: roughly 19 received Ad26.COV2.S at low or high dose, single or two shots; 5 received placebo; per-sample allocation not given. Repertoires come from day 63 after the first vaccine or placebo injection. The assay was immunoSEQ multiplex PCR, and TCRdb's table has in-frame clones only and misses some. The table lists 330,000 or so clones, about 90% of them singletons. Sequenced material: peripheral blood, taken in a trial of Ad26.COV2.S vaccine versus placebo. The source of these receptors is a person aged 18-60 years who received the Ad26.COV2.S COVID-19 vaccine or a placebo.

This clone occurred a few times. The V gene is TRBV28, the J gene TRBJ1-1; TRBD1 matches 7 bases. The V and J ends lost 3 bases and 3 bases, in that order; junction bases with no gene match: 13. The length of the CDR3 is 17 residues. Per germline, CDR1 MDHEN and CDR2 SYDVKM. CDR3 protein: CASSFLPFNRGDTEAFF. For the CDR3, the DNA is TGTGCCAGCAGTTTCTTGCCCTTCAACAGGGGTGACACTGAAGCTTTCTTT.

The V call is TRBV19, the J call TRBJ2-6; D gene ambiguous. Germline V gives CDR1 LNHDA, CDR2 SQIVND (reference sequence). V was trimmed by 1 base and J by 1 base, leaving 14 bases between them. CDR3 size: 18 residues. This CDR3 reads CASSIAAGSFSGANVLTF. The CDR3 region has the DNA TGTGCCAGTAGTATAGCTGCAGGCTCCTTTTCTGGGGCCAACGTCCTGACTTTC.

The chain recombines TRBV6-5 with TRBJ1-4; TRBD1 matches 7 bases. The length of the CDR3 is 16 residues. CDR1 and CDR2 from the germline V gene are MNHEY and SVGAGI. Unmatched junction bases numbered 6, after V lost 2 bases and J lost 3 bases. CDR3 nucleotide sequence: TGTGCCAGCAGTTACAACAGGGGATGGTCTAATGAAAAACTGTTTTTT. It encodes CASSYNRGWSNEKLFF.

The genes are TRBV28 and TRBJ1-5; perhaps TRBD1 as D (6 bases). The V and J ends lost 3 bases and 0 bases respectively, with 15 bases between them. This CDR3 contains 17 residues. CDR1 MDHEN and CDR2 SYDVKM come from the germline V gene. CDR3 coding DNA: TGTGCCAGCAGTTTCTACGACAGGAGGCATAGCAATCAGCCCCAGCATTTT. Its translation: CASSFYDRRHSNQPQHF.

The rearrangement links TRBV9 to TRBJ1-1, with 9 bases lining up with TRBD1. CDR3 length equals 15 residues. V trimming: 4 bases; J trimming: 5 bases; junction bases outside the gene matches: 9. Germline V gene sequence: CDR1 SGDLS, CDR2 YYNGEE. The CDR3 DNA sequence: TGTGCCAGCAGCAGACGGACAGGGGATGGGACTGAAGCTTTCTTT. Translated: CASSRRTGDGTEAFF.

The V call is TRBV11-1, the J call TRBJ1-1; unclear D gene. Germline V gene sequence: CDR1 SGHAT, CDR2 FQDESV (reference sequence). Trimming cost V 5 bases and J 4 bases, with 11 bases left between them. The CDR3 runs to 13 residues. The CDR3 bases are TGTGCCAGCAGCGAATACCGGGGCACTGAAGCTTTCTTT. Translation gives CASSEYRGTEAFF.

This chain connects TRBV5-1 to TRBJ2-1, with 8 bases identical to TRBD2. CDR1 SGHRS and CDR2 YFSETQ come from the germline V gene. The length of the CDR3 is 14 residues. V shed 1 base, J shed 7 bases, and the junction held 4 bases outside the gene matches. Here the CDR3 DNA reads TGCGCCAGCAGCTTGCAGCGGGAGAGGAATGAGCAGTTCTTC. Translation: CASSLQRERNEQFF.

The chain combines TRBV29-1 with TRBJ2-3; TRBD1 aligns across 9 bases. This CDR3 has 12 residues. CDR1 and CDR2 from the germline V gene are SQVTM and ANQGSEA. J was trimmed by 4 bases and V by 6 bases; bases with no gene match: 2. As DNA, the CDR3 is TGCAGCGTAGGACAGGGGCCAGATACGCAGTATTTT. Protein sequence: CSVGQGPDTQYF.

V usage is TRBV11-2 and J usage is TRBJ1-2; 10 nucleotides line up with TRBD1. Trimming at V came to 3 bases and at J to 4 bases, leaving 11 bases not matched to a gene. The CDR3 spans 17 residues. The germline CDR1 and CDR2 sequences are SGHAT and FQNNGV. CDR3 sequence reads: CASSLRDRGGGLYGYTF. For the CDR3, the DNA is TGTGCCAGCAGCTTGAGGGACAGGGGCGGAGGGCTCTATGGCTACACCTTC.

On this clone: Other DNA sequences in the sample encode the same CDR3. The chain couples TRBV19 to TRBJ1-5; 10 positions match TRBD1. CDR1 and CDR2 (germline): LNHDA, SQIVND (reference sequence). Germline trimming cut 3 bases from V and 6 bases from J; bases unmatched to any gene: 2. This CDR3 is 14 amino acids long. The chain's CDR3 is CASSIGQGGQPQHF. The DNA of the CDR3 is TGTGCCAGTAGTATCGGACAGGGGGGTCAGCCCCAGCATTTT.

The V and J genes are TRBV19 and TRBJ1-6; D call uncertain. Germline lookup yields CDR1 LNHDA and CDR2 SQIVND (reference sequence). V shed 5 bases and J shed 9 bases, with 26 bases lying between them. The CDR3 runs 18 residues. The CDR3 spells CASSPFDEGLPYGSPLHF. The CDR3 nucleotides read TGTGCCAGTAGTCCGTTTGACGAGGGCCTTCCCTATGGTTCACCCCTCCACTTT.

V usage is TRBV5-6 and J usage is TRBJ2-7; TRBD2 agrees at 13 bases. Unmatched junction bases numbered 6, after V lost 3 bases and J lost 3 bases. Germline-derived CDR1 and CDR2 are SGHDT and YYEEEE. The CDR3 length is 16 residues. The CDR3 DNA reads TGTGCCAGCAGCTCGGGACTAGCGGGATTCGTCTACGAGCAGTACGTC. This translates into CASSSGLAGFVYEQYV.

This chain joins TRBV6-1 and TRBJ2-7; D is uncertain. This CDR3 is built from 12 residues. V lost 2 bases and J lost 2, with 4 bases in between. Germline-derived CDR1 and CDR2 are MNHNS and SASEGT. For the CDR3, the DNA is TGTGCCAGCAGTGAAATCCCCTACGAGCAGTACGTC. Translation: CASSEIPYEQYV.

This rearrangement joins TRBV3-1 (or the pseudogene TRBV3-2) to TRBJ1-6; 8 bases match TRBD1. Germline CDR1 and CDR2: LGHDT and YNNKEL (reference sequence). This CDR3 is 17 amino acids long. The V gene end was trimmed by 5 bases and the J gene end by 3 bases; junction bases not matched to a gene: 9. CDR3 in DNA: TGTGCCAGCAGCGTAGGACAGGGTGGGTTCTATAATTCACCCCTCCACTTT. The encoded protein is CASSVGQGGFYNSPLHF.

The chain recombines TRBV5-4 with TRBJ1-2; no reliable D call. The CDR3 runs to 16 residues. V lost 1 base and J 2 bases, leaving 15 bases between the germline ends. Germline V gene data show CDR1 as SGHNT and CDR2 as YYREEE (reference sequence). CDR3 DNA sequence: TGTGCCAGCAGCTTGTGGAGGACGAGCTTAAACTATGGCTACACCTTC. Protein: CASSLWRTSLNYGYTF.

V is TRBV18 and J is TRBJ2-3, with D unresolved. This CDR3 spans 13 amino acids. CDR1 is KGHSH and CDR2 is LQKENI in the germline V gene. Trimming shortened V by 5 bases and J by 1 base, and 7 bases separated the two germline ends. CDR3 amino acids: CASSDRGTDTQYF. The DNA of the CDR3 is TGTGCCAGCTCAGATCGGGGCACAGATACGCAGTATTTT.

This chain links TRBV13 with TRBJ2-2; 9 nucleotides line up with TRBD2. The CDR3 covers 12 residues. Germline V gene lookup returns CDR1 PRHDT and CDR2 FYEKMQ (reference sequence). As DNA, the CDR3 is TGTGCTAGCGGGGGAGGGGCCGGGGAGCTGTTTTTT. This codes for CASGGGAGELFF.

The CDR3, as DNA: TGCGCCAGCAGCCTCGGGACAGGGAGCGTCCAAGAGACCCAGTACTTC. Its translation is CASSLGTGSVQETQYF. The gene calls are TRBV5-1 and TRBJ2-5; 9 bases map to TRBD1. This CDR3 region has 16 residues. Germline V gives CDR1 SGHRS, CDR2 YFSETQ. The ends lost 4 bases at V and 1 base at J; junction bases unmatched: 8.

The chain is built from TRBV5-1 and TRBJ1-5; maybe TRBD1 (5 bases). Germline CDR1 and CDR2: SGHRS and YFSETQ. This CDR3 has 16 amino acids. V gave up 0 bases and J gave up 0 bases, with 10 bases separating them. The CDR3 DNA reads TGCGCCAGCAGCTTGGGAGGGGCAGTTAGCAATCAGCCCCAGCATTTT. Amino acid sequence: CASSLGGAVSNQPQHF. Complete variable domain (other parts from reference TRBV5-1 and TRBJ1-5): KAGVTQTPRYLIKTRGQQVTLSCSPISGHRSVSWYQQTPGQGLQFLFEYFSETQRNKGNFPGRFSGRQFSNSRSEMNVSTLELGDSALYLCASSLGGAVSNQPQHFGDGTRLSIL.

The rearrangement links TRBV5-1 to TRBJ1-2; no clear D gene. Germline V gene data show CDR1 as SGHRS and CDR2 as YFSETQ. Trimming took 2 bases from V and 4 from J, leaving 12 bases between them. This CDR3 has 14 amino acids. CDR3 loop: CASSLEQPFYGYTF. Written as DNA, the CDR3 is TGCGCCAGCAGCTTAGAACAGCCTTTCTATGGCTACACCTTC.

The rearrangement links TRBV13 to TRBJ2-1; unclear D gene. Germline V gene lookup returns CDR1 PRHDT and CDR2 FYEKMQ (reference sequence). This CDR3 has 12 amino acids. V was pared by 5 bases and J by 7 bases, with 9 bases between. CDR3 in DNA: TGTGCCAGCAGCCCCGGCAGGAATGAGCAGTTCTTC. Its translation is CASSPGRNEQFF.

V usage is TRBV11-3 and J usage is TRBJ2-3; 8 nucleotides match TRBD1. The CDR3 totals 15 residues. V shed 6 bases and J 2 bases; nucleotides not matched to a gene: 7. The V gene's germline CDR1 is SGHNT and CDR2 YENEEA. The CDR3 sequence is CASREQGVNTDTQYF. The CDR3, as DNA: TGTGCCAGCAGAGAACAGGGGGTAAACACAGATACGCAGTATTTT.

The chain uses TRBV4-1 and TRBJ1-1; D is uncertain. Germline V gives CDR1 MGHRA, CDR2 YSYEKL. Trimming removed 2 bases at V and 11 bases at J, with 21 bases between. This CDR3 is 15 amino acids long. CDR3 region: CASSQSRLGFTSAFF. CDR3 DNA: TGCGCCAGCAGCCAATCTCGCCTCGGGTTTACTTCTGCTTTCTTT.

The rearrangement joins TRBV2 to TRBJ1-6; the D is unclear. Per the germline V gene, CDR1 is SNHLY and CDR2 is FYNNEI. V gave up 7 bases and J gave up 7 bases, with 17 bases separating them. The CDR3 is 15 amino acids. The CDR3 sequence: CASTPRYSSNSPLHF. The DNA of the CDR3 is TGTGCCAGCACCCCGCGGTACAGTTCGAATTCACCCCTCCACTTT.

The gene calls are TRBV5-1 and TRBJ1-1, with no clear D. This CDR3 comprises 13 residues. CDR1 is SGHRS and CDR2 is YFSETQ in the germline V gene. V was cut by 4 bases and J by 7 bases, with 14 bases left in between. CDR3: CASSLREYSEAFF. The CDR3 DNA follows: TGCGCCAGCAGCCTCCGGGAGTATAGTGAAGCTTTCTTT.

The rearrangement joins TRBV5-5 to TRBJ2-7; 11 positions agree with TRBD1. Germline V gene data show CDR1 as SGHKS and CDR2 as YYEKEE (reference sequence). The J segment lost 5 bases and the V segment lost 0 bases, leaving 1 base of the junction unmatched. The CDR3 loop spans 14 amino acids. The CDR3: CASSLGTGGNEQYF. The CDR3 coding sequence is TGTGCCAGCAGCTTGGGGACAGGGGGCAACGAGCAGTACTTC.

The chain uses TRBV19 and TRBJ1-1; TRBD1 aligns across 8 bases. The V and J ends lost 5 bases and 5 bases, in that order; junction bases with no gene match: 7. The CDR3 totals 14 residues. Germline V gene lookup returns CDR1 LNHDA and CDR2 SQIVND (reference sequence). This chain's CDR3 is CASSRSGTGTEAFF. The CDR3 DNA follows: TGTGCCAGTAGTCGGTCCGGGACAGGTACTGAAGCTTTCTTT.